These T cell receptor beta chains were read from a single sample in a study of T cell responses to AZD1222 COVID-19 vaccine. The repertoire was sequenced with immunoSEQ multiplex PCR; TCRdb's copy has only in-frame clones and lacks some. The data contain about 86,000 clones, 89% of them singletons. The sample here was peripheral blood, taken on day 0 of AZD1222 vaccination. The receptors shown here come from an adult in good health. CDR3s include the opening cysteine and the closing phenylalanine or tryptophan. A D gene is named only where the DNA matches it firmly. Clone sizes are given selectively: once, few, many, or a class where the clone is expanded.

CDR3: CASSQNLGASGDTQYF
DNA: TGTGCCAGCAGCCAAAACCTCGGGGCCTCGGGAGATACGCAGTATTTT
J: TRBJ2-3
V: TRBV3-1/TRBV3-2
size: -
D: -

CDR3: CASSEFRGATEAFF
DNA: TGTGCCAGCAGTGAATTTCGGGGAGCGACTGAAGCTTTCTTT
J: TRBJ1-1
V: TRBV6-1
size: -
D: -

CDR3: CASSLDRTSGRTGELFF
DNA: TGTGCCAGCAGCCTGGACAGGACTAGCGGGAGGACAGGGGAGCTGTTTTTT
J: TRBJ2-2
V: TRBV7-2
size: -
D: TRBD2

CDR3: CASSLRTGTVHSGANVLTF
DNA: TGTGCCAGCAGCCTCCGGACAGGGACCGTACACTCTGGGGCCAACGTCCTGACTTTC
J: TRBJ2-6
V: TRBV3-1/TRBV3-2
size: -
D: TRBD1

CDR3: CASRSLPGTRGPDTQYF
DNA: TGCGCCAGCAGATCGCTCCCCGGGACAAGGGGCCCAGATACGCAGTATTTT
J: TRBJ2-3
V: TRBV5-1
size: -
D: -

CDR3: CASSTRQGAHEKLFF
DNA: TGTGCCAGCAGTACCCGACAGGGGGCCCATGAAAAACTGTTTTTT
J: TRBJ1-4
V: TRBV6-2/TRBV6-3
size: -
D: TRBD1

CDR3: CASSRGTSAMRHEQFF
DNA: TGTGCCAGCAGCCGCGGGACTAGCGCGATGCGCCATGAGCAGTTCTTC
J: TRBJ2-1
V: TRBV14
size: -
D: TRBD2

CDR3: CASSGRDRGPTIEAFF
DNA: TGTGCCAGCAGCGGCAGGGACAGGGGGCCTACCATTGAAGCTTTCTTT
J: TRBJ1-1
V: TRBV5-4
size: -
D: TRBD1

CDR3: CASSFLGGQLSGNTIYF
DNA: TGTGCCAGCAGCTTTTTGGGGGGACAGCTCTCTGGAAACACCATATATTTT
J: TRBJ1-3
V: TRBV4-2
size: -
D: TRBD1

CDR3: CAWGRARSGYTF
DNA: TGTGCCTGGGGTAGAGCAAGGTCGGGCTACACCTTC
J: TRBJ1-2
V: TRBV30
size: -
D: -

CDR3: CASSRPSGGGADTQYF
DNA: TGTGCCAGCAGTCGACCTAGCGGGGGGGGAGCAGATACGCAGTATTTT
J: TRBJ2-3
V: TRBV27
size: -
D: TRBD2

CDR3: CASSPDRGGNQPQHF
DNA: TGTGCCAGCAGTCCTGACAGGGGTGGCAATCAGCCCCAGCATTTT
J: TRBJ1-5
V: TRBV2
size: -
D: TRBD1

CDR3: CASSMGVGREETQYF
DNA: TGTGCCAGTAGTATGGGAGTGGGGCGGGAAGAGACCCAGTACTTC
J: TRBJ2-5
V: TRBV19
size: -
D: -

CDR3: CASSETRGRTGELFF
DNA: TGTGCCAGCAGTGAAACGAGGGGGAGGACCGGGGAGCTGTTTTTT
J: TRBJ2-2
V: TRBV6-1
size: -
D: -

CDR3: CASRVLAVSTEAFF
DNA: TGTGCCAGCAGGGTTTTGGCGGTAAGCACTGAAGCTTTCTTT
J: TRBJ1-1
V: TRBV2
size: -
D: -

CDR3: CASSTLAGRGTEAFF
DNA: TGTGCCAGTAGTACCTTAGCGGGTAGAGGCACTGAAGCTTTCTTT
J: TRBJ1-1
V: TRBV19
size: -
D: -

CDR3: CASSVDGTGSGEQFF
DNA: TGTGCCAGCAGCGTAGATGGGACAGGGAGCGGTGAGCAGTTCTTC
J: TRBJ2-1
V: TRBV9
size: once
D: TRBD1

CDR3: CASSLGGIYEQYF
DNA: TGTGCCAGCAGCCTCGGGGGAATCTACGAGCAGTACTTC
J: TRBJ2-7
V: TRBV3-1/TRBV3-2
size: -
D: -

CDR3: CASSVGGGTTNEKLFF
DNA: TGTGCCAGCAGCGTAGGAGGGGGCACAACTAATGAAAAACTGTTTTTT
J: TRBJ1-4
V: TRBV9
size: -
D: TRBD1

CDR3: CASSPLGTDNQPQHF
DNA: TGTGCCAGCAGCCCCCTTGGGACAGACAATCAGCCCCAGCATTTT
J: TRBJ1-5
V: TRBV7-9
size: -
D: TRBD1

CDR3: CASSSIGDQPQHF
DNA: TGTGCCAGCAGCTCCATCGGCGATCAGCCCCAGCATTTT
J: TRBJ1-5
V: TRBV2
size: -
D: -

CDR3: CASSFDRANTGELFF
DNA: TGTGCCAGCAGCTTTGACAGGGCCAACACCGGGGAGCTGTTTTTT
J: TRBJ2-2
V: TRBV2
size: few
D: TRBD1

CDR3: CASSLAGTGGNNEQFF
DNA: TGTGCCAGCAGTTTAGCCGGGACAGGGGGGAACAATGAGCAGTTCTTC
J: TRBJ2-1
V: TRBV28
size: once
D: TRBD1

CDR3: CASSATTTRTEAFF
DNA: TGTGCCAGCAGCGCCACCACGACTCGGACTGAAGCTTTCTTT
J: TRBJ1-1
V: TRBV7-9
size: once
D: -

CDR3: CASSLSRGLSGNTIYF
DNA: TGTGCCAGCAGTTTATCACGGGGGTTAAGTGGAAACACCATATATTTT
J: TRBJ1-3
V: TRBV27
size: -
D: -

CDR3: CASSQGAPTDTQYF
DNA: TGCGCCAGCAGCCAAGGGGCCCCCACAGATACGCAGTATTTT
J: TRBJ2-3
V: TRBV4-1
size: -
D: -

CDR3: CAWRKGGYTF
DNA: TGTGCCTGGAGAAAGGGGGGCTACACCTTC
J: TRBJ1-2
V: TRBV30
size: few
D: -

CDR3: CASGVGEQFF
DNA: TGTGCCAGCGGGGTGGGTGAGCAGTTCTTC
J: TRBJ2-1
V: TRBV12-3/TRBV12-4
size: -
D: -

CDR3: CASSLTGHEQYF
DNA: TGTGCCAGCAGCTTAACCGGGCACGAGCAGTACTTC
J: TRBJ2-7
V: TRBV7-2
size: -
D: -

CDR3: CASSRGDLGGYTF
DNA: TGTGCCAGCAGCCGAGGTGACCTCGGGGGCTACACCTTC
J: TRBJ1-2
V: TRBV3-1/TRBV3-2
size: -
D: -

CDR3: CASRTQGLAKNIQYF
DNA: TGTGCCAGCAGAACCCAGGGGTTAGCCAAAAACATTCAGTACTTC
J: TRBJ2-4
V: TRBV6-5
size: -
D: -